The 30 T cell receptor beta chains reported below all come from one sample, sequenced in a study of blood T cell repertoires in COVID-19. The method was immunoSEQ multiplex PCR; TCRdb's version includes in-frame clones alone and lacks a portion of them. The data show over 150,000 clones, roughly four fifths seen once. Sequencing was carried out using PBMCs or T cells enriched from blood (not recorded which). Receptor source: a man between 35 and 55 years old who had recovered from COVID-19.

DNA for the CDR3: TGCGCCAGCAGCCCTGGTGGTAGCGGGGGTGTAGATACGCAGTATTTT. This encodes CASSPGGSGGVDTQYF. The chain employs TRBV5-1 and TRBJ2-3; 9 nucleotides line up with TRBD2. This CDR3 contains 16 residues. The trim removed 4 bases at V and 5 bases at J, leaving 11 bases unmatched. Germline CDR1 and CDR2: SGHRS and YFSETQ. Filled out from reference TRBV5-1 and TRBJ2-3, the complete variable domain reads KAGVTQTPRYLIKTRGQQVTLSCSPISGHRSVSWYQQTPGQGLQFLFEYFSETQRNKGNFPGRFSGRQFSNSRSEMNVSTLELGDSALYLCASSPGGSGGVDTQYFGPGTRLTVL.

This clone was counted once. The chain joins TRBV5-1 to TRBJ1-2; D is perhaps TRBD1 (6 bases). Germline V gene data show CDR1 as SGHRS and CDR2 as YFSETQ. The V end was cut by 0 bases, the J end by 4 bases, with 10 bases between. The CDR3 runs 14 residues. The CDR3, as DNA: TGCGCCAGCAGCTTGGGACAGGAGGCCTATGGCTACACCTTC. The encoded protein is CASSLGQEAYGYTF.

The chain recombines TRBV30 with TRBJ1-3; D possibly corresponds to TRBD1 (5 bases). V was clipped by 6 bases and J by 0 bases, with 12 bases between them. The CDR3 totals 14 residues. Germline V lookup: CDR1 GTSNPN, CDR2 SVGIG (reference sequence). CDR3 bases: TGTGCCTGTTTAGGACATTCCTCTGGAAACACCATATATTTT. Amino acids: CACLGHSSGNTIYF.

CDR3 sequence reads: CASIKPGVIDTIYF. The DNA of the CDR3 is TGTGCCAGCATCAAGCCGGGGGTAATAGACACCATATATTTT. This rearrangement joins TRBV7-9 to TRBJ1-3, with TRBD1 as a possible D gene (5 bases). Germline CDR1 and CDR2: SEHNR and FQNEAQ (reference sequence). The germline V and J ends were trimmed by 7 bases and 8 bases, with 18 bases remaining between them. This CDR3 spans 14 amino acids.

The CDR3 region is CAWSGTRSFSNQPQHF. The CDR3, as DNA: TGTGCCTGGAGTGGGACTAGGAGTTTTAGCAATCAGCCCCAGCATTTT. The chain has TRBV30 and TRBJ1-5; no firm D call. The CDR3 spans 16 residues. The V end lost 1 base, the J end lost 0 bases, and 13 bases lay between the germline ends. The germline V gene has CDR1 GTSNPN and CDR2 SVGIG (reference sequence).

The chain is built from TRBV2 and TRBJ1-4; D is perhaps TRBD1 (5 bases). CDR3 length: 15 residues. The germline V gene has CDR1 SNHLY and CDR2 FYNNEI. Trimming took off 5 bases at V and 4 bases at J, with 14 bases between the two ends. CDR3 sequence (DNA): TGTGCCAGCAGTACCCGACAGAACTTTAATGAAAAACTGTTTTTT. It encodes CASSTRQNFNEKLFF.

CDR3 DNA sequence: TGTGCCAGCTCAACGTCGACAGGGCCGAACACTGAAGCTTTCTTT. Protein sequence: CASSTSTGPNTEAFF. The chain recombines TRBV18 with TRBJ1-1, with TRBD1 matching 7 bases. J lost 1 base, V lost 5 bases, and 7 bases had no gene match. CDR3 length: 15 amino acids. CDR1 KGHSH and CDR2 LQKENI come from the germline V gene.

The V call is TRBV5-6, the J call TRBJ2-1; 14 nucleotides line up with TRBD2. V lost 4 bases to trimming and J lost 9 bases; unmatched junction nucleotides: 6. CDR3 size: 15 residues. The germline V gene encodes CDR1 SGHDT and CDR2 YYEEEE. CDR3 protein: CASSPGTSGGAEQFF. In nucleotides, the CDR3 is TGTGCCAGCAGCCCCGGGACTAGCGGGGGAGCTGAGCAGTTCTTC. Full variable domain (missing parts from reference TRBV5-6 and TRBJ2-1): DAGVTQSPTHLIKTRGQQVTLRCSPKSGHDTVSWYQQALGQGPQFIFQYYEEEERQRGNFPDRFSGHQFPNYSSELNVNALLLGDSALYLCASSPGTSGGAEQFFGPGTRLTVL.

The chain couples TRBV19 to TRBJ1-5, with 7 bases fitting TRBD1. V dropped 5 bases and J dropped 7; count of bases not matched to a gene: 5. The CDR3 has 13 residues. From germline, CDR1 is LNHDA and CDR2 SQIVND (reference sequence). The DNA for the CDR3 is TGTGCCAGTAGTGGGAACAGGGGCCAGCCCCAGCATTTT. It yields the protein CASSGNRGQPQHF.

This clone has more than one count but fewer than ten. The rearrangement joins TRBV18 to TRBJ2-5, with a weak D call TRBD1 (5 bases). V was trimmed by 0 bases and J by 5 bases, leaving 13 bases between them. CDR3 length: 15 residues. Germline CDR1 is KGHSH and CDR2 is LQKENI. The CDR3 nucleotides are TGTGCCAGCTCACCACCATCTGGGGCAGGGGAGACCCAGTACTTC. It encodes CASSPPSGAGETQYF.

The chain employs TRBV5-8 and TRBJ1-6, with D possibly TRBD1 on 5 matching bases. CDR1 is SGHTS, CDR2 YDEGEE, per germline. This CDR3 is 16 amino acids long. V was pared by 0 bases and J by 3 bases, with 10 bases between. For the CDR3, the DNA is TGTGCCAGCAGCTTGGGGCAGGGCAACTATAATTCACCCCTCCACTTT. As protein: CASSLGQGNYNSPLHF.

The chain employs TRBV30 and TRBJ2-7; no definite D call. CDR3 length: 14 amino acids. Germline values: CDR1 GTSNPN, CDR2 SVGIG (reference sequence). Trimming left V 5 bases short and J 5 bases short, with 19 bases between. The CDR3 DNA follows: TGTGCCTGGGCTTACGGCTTCCTTCGGGACGAGCAGTACTTC. Its translation: CAWAYGFLRDEQYF.

The gene calls are TRBV28 and TRBJ2-7; D possibly corresponds to TRBD2 (5 bases). Germline lookup yields CDR1 MDHEN and CDR2 SYDVKM. CDR3 length: 15 residues. Trimming took 8 bases from V and 3 from J, leaving 20 bases between them. The CDR3 sequence is CASFEGEGANYEQYF. Written as DNA, the CDR3 is TGTGCCAGCTTCGAGGGTGAGGGTGCCAACTACGAGCAGTACTTC.

The genes are TRBV3-1 (or the pseudogene TRBV3-2) and TRBJ2-7, with TRBD1 matching 11 bases. The CDR3 runs to 16 residues. With 1 base clipped from V and 5 bases from J, the junction kept 7 bases outside the gene matches. In germline, CDR1 is LGHDT, CDR2 YNNKEL (reference sequence). DNA of the CDR3: TGTGCCAGCAGCCAAGTATCCGGGACAGGGGGGAACGAGCAGTACTTC. It is translated as CASSQVSGTGGNEQYF.

This clone was counted between two and nine times. The chain couples TRBV3-1 (or the pseudogene TRBV3-2) to TRBJ1-1; 8 nucleotides match TRBD1. V was pared by 4 bases and J by 8 bases, with 6 bases of the junction left unmatched. This CDR3 contains 13 residues. From germline, CDR1 is LGHDT and CDR2 YNNKEL (reference sequence). CDR3 nucleotide sequence: TGTGCCAGCAGCCGACAGGGGCACGGGGAAGCTTTCTTT. Protein: CASSRQGHGEAFF.

V usage is TRBV5-1 and J usage is TRBJ2-7; no clear D gene. Trimming removed 4 bases at V and 5 bases at J, with 10 bases between. The CDR3 extends over 12 amino acids. Germline lookup yields CDR1 SGHRS and CDR2 YFSETQ. Here the CDR3 reads CASSLSQDEQYF. The CDR3, as DNA: TGCGCCAGCAGCCTTTCACAAGACGAGCAGTACTTC.

J is TRBJ1-2 and V is TRBV5-6; 10 nucleotides match TRBD1. CDR1 and CDR2 (germline): SGHDT, YYEEEE. V lost 1 base, J lost 3 bases, and 6 bases stayed unmatched. CDR3 length equals 16 residues. CDR3 protein: CASSLFGTGEDYGYTF. The DNA for the CDR3 is TGTGCCAGCAGCTTGTTTGGGACAGGGGAGGACTATGGCTACACCTTC.

The chain combines TRBV5-1 with TRBJ1-1; 7 bases agree with TRBD1. This CDR3 is 14 amino acids long. CDR1 and CDR2 from the germline V gene are SGHRS and YFSETQ. V trimming: 5 bases; J trimming: 1 base; junction bases outside the gene matches: 5. The DNA of the CDR3 is TGCGCCAGCAGAGGCAGGGGGACGAACACTGAAGCTTTCTTT. Translating it yields CASRGRGTNTEAFF.

The V and J genes are TRBV24-1 and TRBJ1-4, with 7 bases lining up with TRBD1. Germline V gene sequence: CDR1 KGHDR, CDR2 SFDVKD. The CDR3 runs to 15 residues. With 3 bases clipped from V and 2 bases from J, the junction kept 2 bases outside the gene matches. CDR3 nucleotides: TGTGCCACCAGTGATGGCAGGGGGACTAATGAAAAACTGTTTTTT. It is translated as CATSDGRGTNEKLFF.

This rearrangement joins TRBV6-5 to TRBJ1-2, with 8 bases matching TRBD1. Per germline, CDR1 MNHEY and CDR2 SVGAGI. The V and J ends lost 4 bases and 6 bases, in that order; junction bases with no gene match: 10. This CDR3 spans 15 amino acids. CDR3 sequence: CASSSTGGRFDGYTF. The CDR3 nucleotides are TGTGCCAGCAGTTCTACAGGGGGTCGGTTTGATGGCTACACCTTC.

This chain connects TRBV10-3 to TRBJ2-7; 11 positions agree with TRBD1. The J segment lost 5 bases and the V segment lost 3 bases, leaving 15 bases of the junction unmatched. This CDR3 region has 18 residues. Germline-derived CDR1 and CDR2 are ENHRY and SYGVKD. The DNA of the CDR3 is TGTGCCATCAGTGATCCAGGGCTTAAGGACAGGGGGCCCCACGAGCAGTACTTC. It is translated as CAISDPGLKDRGPHEQYF.

This sequence joins TRBV27 and TRBJ2-7; the D is unclear. The V end lost 6 bases, the J end lost 3 bases, and 12 bases lay between the germline ends. The CDR3 covers 13 residues. CDR1 and CDR2 (germline): MNHEY, SMNVEV (reference sequence). Here the CDR3 reads CASSPKIDYEQYF. Here the CDR3 DNA reads TGTGCCAGCAGCCCTAAAATCGACTACGAGCAGTACTTC.

The genes are TRBV2 and TRBJ1-6; 7 positions match TRBD1. CDR3 size: 15 residues. CDR1 and CDR2 (germline): SNHLY, FYNNEI. Germline trimming cut 7 bases from V and 4 bases from J; bases unmatched to any gene: 7. The CDR3: CASNMGQNYNSPLHF. The CDR3, as DNA: TGTGCCAGCAATATGGGACAGAATTATAATTCACCCCTCCACTTT.

The CDR3 loop reads CASSHGTPNEKLFF. The CDR3 DNA reads as TGTGCCAGCAGTCACGGGACACCTAATGAAAAACTGTTTTTT. The chain employs TRBV3-1 (or the pseudogene TRBV3-2) and TRBJ1-4, with D tentatively TRBD1 (6 bases). The CDR3 sequence is 14 residues long. V dropped 6 bases and J dropped 3 bases, with 11 bases sitting between them. Germline CDR1 and CDR2: LGHDT and YNNKEL (reference sequence).

The chain carries TRBV7-2 and TRBJ1-1; no firm D call. Trimming removed 5 bases at V and 0 bases at J, with 19 bases between. The CDR3 consists of 17 residues. Per germline, CDR1 SGHTA and CDR2 FQGNSA. CDR3 sequence reads: CASSLDTHTFMNTEAFF. DNA of the CDR3: TGTGCCAGCAGCCTCGATACACATACCTTTATGAACACTGAAGCTTTCTTT.

Here the CDR3 DNA reads TGTGCCAGCAGTTTGGACAGGGGCAATCAGCCCCAGCATTTT. It encodes CASSLDRGNQPQHF. The V gene is TRBV6-5, the J gene TRBJ1-5, with TRBD1 identical over 8 bases. This CDR3 is 14 amino acids long. The J segment lost 2 bases and the V segment lost 4 bases, leaving 1 base of the junction unmatched. Germline CDR1 and CDR2: MNHEY and SVGAGI.

The CDR3: CASSLVRLTEAFF. As DNA, the CDR3 is TGTGCCAGCAGCTTGGTGAGGTTAACTGAAGCTTTCTTT. The chain joins TRBV5-4 to TRBJ1-1; D call uncertain. V dropped 0 bases and J dropped 5 bases, with 8 bases sitting between them. CDR1 is SGHNT, CDR2 YYREEE, per germline (reference sequence). The CDR3 is made up of 13 amino acids.

V is TRBV5-1 and J is TRBJ1-1; D gene unclear. The CDR3 sequence is 15 residues long. V was cut by 0 bases and J by 0 bases, with 9 bases left in between. Germline V gene sequence: CDR1 SGHRS, CDR2 YFSETQ. CDR3 amino acids: CASSLDSMVNTEAFF. The DNA for the CDR3 is TGCGCCAGCAGCTTGGACTCTATGGTGAACACTGAAGCTTTCTTT.

This clone was counted once. The V call is TRBV5-4, the J call TRBJ1-2, with D maybe TRBD1 (6 bases). The germline gives CDR1 SGHNT, CDR2 YYREEE (reference sequence). The CDR3 runs to 14 residues. V lost 4 bases and J lost 8, with 18 bases in between. CDR3 DNA sequence: TGTGCCAGCAGCACAGTCCAGGGGAACGGGGGCTACACCTTC. This sequence encodes CASSTVQGNGGYTF.

This clone was counted a single time. The V gene is TRBV28, the J gene TRBJ1-1; 7 bases align to TRBD1. The CDR3 is made up of 16 amino acids. Germline trimming cut 3 bases from V and 3 bases from J; bases unmatched to any gene: 10. Germline V lookup: CDR1 MDHEN, CDR2 SYDVKM. Here the CDR3 reads CASSFLQGNGDTEAFF. DNA for the CDR3: TGTGCCAGCAGTTTCCTACAGGGGAATGGGGACACTGAAGCTTTCTTT.